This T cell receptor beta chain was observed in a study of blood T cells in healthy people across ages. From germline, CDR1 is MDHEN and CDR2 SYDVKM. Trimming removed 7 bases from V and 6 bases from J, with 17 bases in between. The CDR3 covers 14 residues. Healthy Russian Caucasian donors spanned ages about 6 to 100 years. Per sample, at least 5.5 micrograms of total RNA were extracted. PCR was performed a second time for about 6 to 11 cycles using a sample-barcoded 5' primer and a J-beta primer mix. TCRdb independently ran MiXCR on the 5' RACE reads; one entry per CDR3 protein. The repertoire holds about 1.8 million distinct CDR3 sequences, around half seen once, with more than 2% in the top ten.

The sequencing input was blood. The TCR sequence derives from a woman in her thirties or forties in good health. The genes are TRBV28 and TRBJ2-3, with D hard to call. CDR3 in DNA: TGTGCCAGCAACCCGTCCCGTGGGCTGGATACGCAGTATTTT. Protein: CASNPSRGLDTQYF.